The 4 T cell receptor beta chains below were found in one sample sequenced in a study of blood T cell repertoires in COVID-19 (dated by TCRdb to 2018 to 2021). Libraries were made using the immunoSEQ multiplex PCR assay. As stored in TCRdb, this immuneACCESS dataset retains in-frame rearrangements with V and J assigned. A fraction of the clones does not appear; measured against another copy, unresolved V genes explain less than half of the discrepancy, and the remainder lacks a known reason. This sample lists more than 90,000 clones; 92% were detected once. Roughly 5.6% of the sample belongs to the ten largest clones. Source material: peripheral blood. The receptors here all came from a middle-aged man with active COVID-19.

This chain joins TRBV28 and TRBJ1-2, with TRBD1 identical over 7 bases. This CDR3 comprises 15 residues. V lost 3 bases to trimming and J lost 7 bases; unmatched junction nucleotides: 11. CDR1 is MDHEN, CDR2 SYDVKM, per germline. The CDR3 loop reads CASSFSTGSLRGYTF. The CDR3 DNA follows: TGTGCCAGCAGTTTTTCGACAGGGAGCCTCCGTGGCTACACCTTC.

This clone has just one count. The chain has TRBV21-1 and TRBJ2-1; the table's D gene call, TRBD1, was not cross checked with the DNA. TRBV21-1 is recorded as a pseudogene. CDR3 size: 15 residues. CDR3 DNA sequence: TGTGCCAGCAGCAAACCCCAGGGGCGGTCTCATGAGCAGTTCTTC. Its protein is CASSKPQGRSHEQFF.

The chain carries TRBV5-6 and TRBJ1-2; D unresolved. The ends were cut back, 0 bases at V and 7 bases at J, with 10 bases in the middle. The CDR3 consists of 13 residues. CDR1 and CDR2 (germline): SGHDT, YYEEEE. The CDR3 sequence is CASSLADLGGYTF. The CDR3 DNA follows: TGTGCCAGCAGCTTGGCAGACCTAGGTGGCTACACCTTC.

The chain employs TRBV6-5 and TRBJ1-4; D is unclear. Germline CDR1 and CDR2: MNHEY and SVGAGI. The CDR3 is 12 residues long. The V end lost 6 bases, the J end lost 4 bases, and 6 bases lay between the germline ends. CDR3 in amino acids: CASSLLNEKLFF. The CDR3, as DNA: TGTGCCAGCAGCCTACTTAATGAAAAACTGTTTTTT.